This is a list of T cell receptor beta chains from one sample in a study of monozygotic twins with inflammatory bowel disease. TCRdb re-called the 5' RACE reads and gives one entry per CDR3 protein, without DNA. Here the sample table reports roughly 200,000 distinct CDR3 sequences. Material for sequencing was blood. The receptor set was obtained from a human donor with ulcerative colitis or Crohn's disease, or a healthy co-twin of an affected twin (not recorded which). Each CDR3 is given with its conserved first and last residue. The order of the fields is CDR3 protein, V gene, J gene.

CASSLSRDRIHEQYF,TRBV5-1,TRBJ2-7
CSARTVSAYGYTF,TRBV29-1,TRBJ1-2
CASRRDRTSNQPQHF,TRBV6-1,TRBJ1-5
CASSPAAGREYGYTF,TRBV18,TRBJ1-2
CASSFYSSVAGELFF,TRBV12-3/TRBV12-4,TRBJ2-2
CASSDGSRGVRMNTEAFF,TRBV11-1,TRBJ1-1
CASSFGTWITEAFF,TRBV12-3/TRBV12-4,TRBJ1-1
CAISLRQVNSYEQYF,TRBV10-3,TRBJ2-7
CSASHGNTEAFF,TRBV29-1,TRBJ1-1
CASSTSLQGLNEQFF,TRBV7-6,TRBJ2-1
CASRSSGTPVEAQHF,TRBV5-1,TRBJ1-5
CASSFFSGLETQYF,TRBV7-2,TRBJ2-5
CASKRQGRDEQYF,TRBV27,TRBJ2-7
CASSQVAPGGAFF,TRBV3-1,TRBJ1-1
CASSDEGAQYF,TRBV12-3/TRBV12-4,TRBJ2-5